The 13 T cell receptor beta chains below were found in one sample sequenced in a study of T cells after yellow fever vaccination. TCRdb fed the 5' RACE reads into MiXCR, producing one record per CDR3 protein. The repertoire consists of some 550,000 distinct CDR3 sequences, with under 25% occurring once and the leading ten covering about 13%. The sequences come from PBMCs, collected 15 days after the yellow fever booster vaccination. The source is a man aged 25-45 years who received the YFV17D yellow fever vaccine.

This clonotype was counted only a few times. V gene TRBV6-5 combines with J gene TRBJ2-4, with 10 bases aligning to TRBD1. CDR1 and CDR2 (germline): MNHEY, SVGAGI. The CDR3 covers 15 residues. After removal of 4 bases from V and 8 bases from J, the junction contained 8 bases not matched to a gene. CDR3 DNA sequence: TGTGCCAGCAGTTCGGGACAGGGGAATTTTCACATTCAGTACTTC. Translation: CASSSGQGNFHIQYF.

This sequence joins TRBV14 and TRBJ1-2; weak D call: TRBD1 (5 bases). The V end was cut by 4 bases, the J end by 13 bases, with 19 bases between. Germline V gives CDR1 SGHDN, CDR2 FVKESK. The length of the CDR3 is 13 residues. The CDR3 loop reads CASSPGVGAPGTF. DNA for the CDR3: TGTGCCAGCAGCCCCGGGGTCGGGGCGCCGGGCACCTTC.

V is TRBV28 and J is TRBJ2-1; no clear D gene. Germline-derived CDR1 and CDR2 are MDHEN and SYDVKM. The CDR3 contains 15 residues. With 5 bases removed from V and 0 bases from J, the gap between germline ends came to 11 bases. In nucleotides, the CDR3 is TGTGCCAGCAGTACCTGGAGTGACTCCTACAATGAGCAGTTCTTC. It codes for CASSTWSDSYNEQFF.

V and J are TRBV14 and TRBJ2-5, with D possibly TRBD2 on 5 matching bases. Deletions cut 3 bases from V and 4 bases from J, with 18 bases between. This CDR3 has 16 residues. Germline V gene sequence: CDR1 SGHDN, CDR2 FVKESK. The CDR3 spells CASSHGGTTRLETQYF. The CDR3 DNA reads TGTGCCAGCAGCCATGGAGGTACCACCAGGCTAGAGACCCAGTACTTC.

The rearrangement joins TRBV7-8 to TRBJ2-3; 8 bases are a match to TRBD2. This CDR3 region has 15 residues. The junction had 5 bases not matched to a gene; V was cut back by 5 bases and J by 1 base. CDR1 and CDR2 from the germline V gene are SGHVS and FQNEAQ. CDR3 amino acids: CASSAREAGTDTQYF. The DNA for the CDR3 is TGTGCCAGCAGCGCGCGGGAGGCCGGCACAGATACGCAGTATTTT.

This clonotype came up a few times. The V and J genes are TRBV27 and TRBJ2-2, with 10 bases identical to TRBD1. The CDR3 spans 15 residues. Trimming removed 5 bases from V and 6 bases from J; junction bases left unmatched: 6. From germline, CDR1 is MNHEY and CDR2 SMNVEV (reference sequence). CDR3 sequence: CASSPRDRGAGELFF. In nucleotides, the CDR3 is TGTGCCAGCAGTCCACGGGACAGGGGTGCCGGGGAGCTGTTTTTT.

The sample holds a few counts of this clonotype. The gene calls are TRBV6-2 or TRBV6-3 and TRBJ2-4; weak D call: TRBD1 (6 bases). CDR3 length: 14 residues. The V and J ends lost 7 bases and 8 bases respectively, with 18 bases between them. Germline assignment: CDR1 MNHEY and CDR2 SVGEGT. The CDR3 DNA sequence: TGTGCCAGCACCGGGACAAACAGGCGATACATTCAGTACTTC. Protein: CASTGTNRRYIQYF.

This chain joins TRBV6-5 and TRBJ1-1; D ambiguous. Trimming stripped 0 bases from V and 4 bases from J, with 6 bases between. The length of the CDR3 is 13 residues. CDR1 is MNHEY and CDR2 is SVGAGI in the germline V gene. The CDR3 loop is CASSYSDVTEAFF. As DNA, the CDR3 is TGTGCCAGCAGTTACTCGGACGTCACTGAAGCTTTCTTT.

The V call is TRBV12-3 or TRBV12-4, the J call TRBJ2-5; D unresolved. Deletions cut 1 base from V and 7 bases from J, with 10 bases between. The CDR3 contains 13 residues. The CDR3 loop is CASSLEASGTQYF. CDR3 DNA sequence: TGTGCCAGCAGTTTAGAGGCTTCCGGGACCCAGTACTTC.

This chain connects TRBV11-2 to TRBJ2-7, with a tentative D call TRBD1 (5 bases). The CDR3 spans 13 residues. The germline V and J ends were trimmed by 3 bases and 5 bases, with 11 bases remaining between them. Germline V gene sequence: CDR1 SGHAT, CDR2 FQNNGV. The CDR3 is CASSFQGDHEQYF. The CDR3 coding sequence is TGTGCCAGCAGCTTCCAGGGTGATCACGAGCAGTACTTC.

The rearrangement uses TRBV6-5 and TRBJ2-3, with D maybe TRBD1 (5 bases). The CDR3 runs to 12 residues. Germline CDR1 reads MNHEY; CDR2 reads SVGAGI. Trimming left V 2 bases short and J 10 bases short, with 10 bases between. CDR3 nucleotides: TGTGCCAGCAGTTACCAGGGTTCTGCGCAGTATTTT. Its translation is CASSYQGSAQYF.

CDR3 protein: CASSKGTANTGELFF. CDR3 in DNA: TGTGCCAGCAGTAAAGGGACAGCGAACACCGGGGAGCTGTTTTTT. The chain links TRBV6-1 to TRBJ2-2; 7 nucleotides match TRBD1. With V trimmed by 5 bases and J by 0 bases, 3 bases remained unmatched. The CDR3 consists of 15 residues. Per germline, CDR1 MNHNS and CDR2 SASEGT.

Here the CDR3 reads CASSLGTWTQYF. The CDR3 DNA sequence: TGTGCCAGCAGCTTGGGGACTTGGACCCAGTACTTC. The chain uses TRBV7-2 and TRBJ2-5, with D perhaps matching TRBD2 (6 bases). The V gene's germline CDR1 is SGHTA and CDR2 FQGNSA. V was trimmed by 3 bases and J by 7 bases, leaving 9 bases between them. CDR3 length equals 12 residues.